Presented here are 10 T cell receptor beta chains from one specimen sequenced in a study of blood T cells in healthy people across ages. The use of a sample-barcoded 5' primer and a J-beta primer mix characterized a second PCR of roughly 6 to 11 cycles. One entry per CDR3 protein results from TCRdb running MiXCR on the 5' RACE reads. Of 550,000 to 700,000 distinct CDR3 sequences listed, about 26% are singletons. The sequenced sample was blood. The receptors come from a woman between 70 and 85 years old in good health.

The chain links TRBV6-1 to TRBJ2-2, with TRBD1 identical over 12 bases. The V segment lost 5 bases and the J segment 6 bases; nucleotides outside the gene matches: 7. The CDR3 sequence is 16 residues long. Germline V gene data show CDR1 as MNHNS and CDR2 as SASEGT. The CDR3: CASSQGQGAGAGELFF. In DNA, the CDR3 is TGTGCCAGCAGTCAGGGACAGGGGGCTGGCGCCGGGGAGCTGTTTTTT.

The rearrangement joins TRBV4-3 to TRBJ2-3, with D uncertain. The CDR3 is 17 residues long. Germline CDR1 reads LGHNA; CDR2 reads YSLEER. Trimming pared 1 base from V and 1 base from J, leaving 15 bases between. In DNA, the CDR3 is TGCGCCAGCAGCCAAGGAATCAAAGAAGAGGGCACAGATACGCAGTATTTT. Its translation is CASSQGIKEEGTDTQYF.

V is TRBV20-1 and J is TRBJ1-2, with D perhaps matching TRBD1 (5 bases). The CDR3 contains 14 residues. From germline, CDR1 is DFQATT and CDR2 SNEGSKA (reference sequence). With 7 bases removed from V and 6 bases from J, the gap between germline ends came to 21 bases. The CDR3 DNA reads TGCAGTGAGTCGTGTGGGGGACTAATAGATGGCTACACCTTC. Protein: CSESCGGLIDGYTF.

This clonotype was recorded a few times. Compared with germline, one end of the junction differs, possibly owing to a read error. The chain links TRBV6-1 to TRBJ2-3, with 8 positions matching TRBD1. Per the germline V gene, CDR1 is MNHNS and CDR2 is SASEGT. The CDR3 runs to 15 residues. CDR3 sequence: CASSKATGGTDTQYF. In DNA form, the CDR3 reads TGTGCCAGCAGTAAAGCGACAGGGGGCACAGATACGCAGTATTTT.

This chain joins TRBV5-1 and TRBJ2-7; weak D call: TRBD2 (6 bases). CDR1 and CDR2 (germline): SGHRS, YFSETQ. V was shortened by 5 bases and J by 3 bases, with 9 bases between the two germline ends. The CDR3 totals 12 residues. CDR3 sequence: CASREGIYEQYF. CDR3 bases: TGCGCCAGCAGGGAGGGTATCTACGAGCAGTACTTC.

The chain combines TRBV28 with TRBJ2-5; TRBD2 agrees at 8 bases. CDR3 length: 15 residues. V lost 1 base and J lost 4; bases outside the gene matches: 5. Germline lookup yields CDR1 MDHEN and CDR2 SYDVKM. CDR3 sequence: CASSLYAGGGETQYF. CDR3 DNA sequence: TGTGCCAGCAGTTTATATGCGGGGGGTGGAGAGACCCAGTACTTC.

The chain combines TRBV5-1 with TRBJ2-7; D gene uncertain. The J call is in doubt because the DNA end fits TRBJ2-1 better. The CDR3 runs to 13 residues. The germline V gene has CDR1 SGHRS and CDR2 YFSETQ. The CDR3 nucleotides are TGCGCCAGCAGCTTGGATTTGAGCAATGAGCAGTTCTTC. It encodes CASSLDLSNEQFF.

This clonotype was detected only a few times. The V and J genes are TRBV6-1 and TRBJ1-1; 7 nucleotides agree with TRBD1. V dropped 9 bases and J dropped 5; count of bases not matched to a gene: 6. Germline CDR1 and CDR2: MNHNS and SASEGT. The CDR3 sequence is 12 residues long. CDR3 in DNA: TGTGCCAGTTCTACAGGGGATACTGAAGCTTTCTTT. It is translated as CASSTGDTEAFF.

This sequence joins TRBV6-5 and TRBJ2-5; D may be TRBD2 (6 bases). The CDR3 loop spans 14 amino acids. From germline, CDR1 is MNHEY and CDR2 SVGAGI. V lost 6 bases and J 7 bases, leaving 18 bases between the germline ends. DNA of the CDR3: TGTGCCAGCAGCACCGGGACTGGCTCGGGGACCCAGTACTTC. This gives the protein CASSTGTGSGTQYF.

This chain uses TRBV7-2 with TRBJ2-5, with 9 bases lining up with TRBD2. This CDR3 comprises 18 residues. Trimming cost V 4 bases and J 2 bases; bases outside gene matches: 14. Germline V gives CDR1 SGHTA, CDR2 FQGNSA. The CDR3 nucleotides read TGTGCCAGCAGCTCACGGGGTAGCGGGGGTTGGGGACAAGAGACCCAGTACTTC. This sequence encodes CASSSRGSGGWGQETQYF.